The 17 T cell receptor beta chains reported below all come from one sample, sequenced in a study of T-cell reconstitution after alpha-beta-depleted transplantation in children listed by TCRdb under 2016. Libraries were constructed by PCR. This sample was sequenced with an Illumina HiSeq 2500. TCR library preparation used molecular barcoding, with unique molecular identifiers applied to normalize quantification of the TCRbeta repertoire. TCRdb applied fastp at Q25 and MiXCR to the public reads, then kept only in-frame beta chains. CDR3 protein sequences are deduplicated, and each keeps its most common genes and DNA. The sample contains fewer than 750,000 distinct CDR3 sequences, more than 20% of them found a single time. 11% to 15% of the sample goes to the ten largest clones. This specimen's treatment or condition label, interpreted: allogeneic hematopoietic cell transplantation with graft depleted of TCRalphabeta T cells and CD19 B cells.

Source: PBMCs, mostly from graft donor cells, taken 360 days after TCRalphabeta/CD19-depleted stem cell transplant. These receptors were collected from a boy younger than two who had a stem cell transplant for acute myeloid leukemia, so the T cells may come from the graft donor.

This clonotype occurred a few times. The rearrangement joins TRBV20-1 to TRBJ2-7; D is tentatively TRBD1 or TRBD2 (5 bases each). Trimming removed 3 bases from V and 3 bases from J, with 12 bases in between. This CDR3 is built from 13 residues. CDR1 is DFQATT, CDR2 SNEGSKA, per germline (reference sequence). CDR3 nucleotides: TGCAGTGCTAGTGGGACGGTGTTCTACGAGCAGTACGTC. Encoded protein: CSASGTVFYEQYV.

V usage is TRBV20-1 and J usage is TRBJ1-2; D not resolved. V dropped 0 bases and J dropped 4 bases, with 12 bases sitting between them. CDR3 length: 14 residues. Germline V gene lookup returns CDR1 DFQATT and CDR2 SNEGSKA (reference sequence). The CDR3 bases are TGCAGTGCTAGAGAGAACCGGGTTTCCTATGGCTACACCTTC. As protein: CSARENRVSYGYTF.

CDR3 sequence: CASRPGGASQPQHF. The CDR3 nucleotides are TGTGCCAGCAGGCCTGGGGGGGCCAGTCAGCCCCAGCATTTT. The chain couples TRBV28 to TRBJ1-5; D perhaps matches TRBD1 (6 bases). This CDR3 contains 14 residues. Deletions cut 6 bases from V and 6 bases from J, with 15 bases between. Germline V CDR1 and CDR2: MDHEN, SYDVKM.

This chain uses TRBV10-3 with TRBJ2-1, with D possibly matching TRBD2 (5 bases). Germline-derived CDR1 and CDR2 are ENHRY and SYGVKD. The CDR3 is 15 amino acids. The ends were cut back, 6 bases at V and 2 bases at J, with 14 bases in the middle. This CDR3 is CAIRPERGTYNEQFF. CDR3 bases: TGTGCCATCAGGCCTGAGAGAGGGACCTACAATGAGCAGTTCTTC.

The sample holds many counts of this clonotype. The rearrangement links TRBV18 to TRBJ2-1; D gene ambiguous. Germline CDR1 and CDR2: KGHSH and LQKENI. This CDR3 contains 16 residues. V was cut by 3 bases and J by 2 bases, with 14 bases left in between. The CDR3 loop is CASSPYPDGTYNEQFF. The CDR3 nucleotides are TGTGCCAGCTCACCGTACCCTGACGGAACCTACAATGAGCAGTTCTTC.

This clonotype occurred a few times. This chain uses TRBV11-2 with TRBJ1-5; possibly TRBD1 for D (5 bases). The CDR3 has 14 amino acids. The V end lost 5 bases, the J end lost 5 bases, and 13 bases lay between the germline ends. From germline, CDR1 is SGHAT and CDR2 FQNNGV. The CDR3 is CASSEWGVYQPQHF. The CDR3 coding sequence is TGTGCCAGCAGCGAGTGGGGGGTGTATCAGCCCCAGCATTTT.

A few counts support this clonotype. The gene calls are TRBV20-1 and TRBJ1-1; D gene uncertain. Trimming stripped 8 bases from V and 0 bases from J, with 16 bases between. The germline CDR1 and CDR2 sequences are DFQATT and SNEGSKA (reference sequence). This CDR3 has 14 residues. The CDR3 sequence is CSPEENGVNTEAFF. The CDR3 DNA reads TGCAGTCCTGAGGAGAACGGGGTGAACACTGAAGCTTTCTTT.

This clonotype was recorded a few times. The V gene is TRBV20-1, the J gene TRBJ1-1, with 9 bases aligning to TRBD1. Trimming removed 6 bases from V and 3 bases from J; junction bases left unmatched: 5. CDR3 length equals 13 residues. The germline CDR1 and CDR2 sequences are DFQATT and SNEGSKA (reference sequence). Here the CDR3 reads CSASTGGDTEAFF. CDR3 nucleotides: TGCAGTGCCTCGACAGGGGGGGACACTGAAGCTTTCTTT.

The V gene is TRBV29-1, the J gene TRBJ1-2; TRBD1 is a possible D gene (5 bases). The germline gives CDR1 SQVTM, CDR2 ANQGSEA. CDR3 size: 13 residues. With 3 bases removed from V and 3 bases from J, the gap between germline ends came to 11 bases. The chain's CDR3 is CSVDRREDYGYTF. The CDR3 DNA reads TGCAGCGTTGACCGCAGGGAGGACTATGGCTACACCTTC.

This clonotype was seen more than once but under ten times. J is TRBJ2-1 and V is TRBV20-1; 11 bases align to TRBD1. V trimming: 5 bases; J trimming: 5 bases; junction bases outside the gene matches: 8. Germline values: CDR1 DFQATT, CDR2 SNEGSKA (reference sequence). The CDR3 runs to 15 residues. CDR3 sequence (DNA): TGCAGTGCTCCCCGGGACAGGGGGGTGCACAATGAGCAGTTCTTC. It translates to CSAPRDRGVHNEQFF.

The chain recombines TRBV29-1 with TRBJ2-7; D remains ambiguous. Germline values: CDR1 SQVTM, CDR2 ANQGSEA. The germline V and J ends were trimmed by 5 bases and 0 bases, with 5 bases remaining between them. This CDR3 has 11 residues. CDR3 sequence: CSVLSSYEQYV. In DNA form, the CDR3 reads TGCAGCGTTCTGAGCTCCTACGAGCAGTACGTC.

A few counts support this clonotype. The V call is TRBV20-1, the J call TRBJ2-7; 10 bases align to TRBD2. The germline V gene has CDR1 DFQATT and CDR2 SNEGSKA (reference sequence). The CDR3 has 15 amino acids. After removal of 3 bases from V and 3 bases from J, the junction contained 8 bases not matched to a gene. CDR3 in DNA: TGCAGTGCTAGCGTCGGACTAGCGGAGATCTACGAGCAGTACTTC. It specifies CSASVGLAEIYEQYF.

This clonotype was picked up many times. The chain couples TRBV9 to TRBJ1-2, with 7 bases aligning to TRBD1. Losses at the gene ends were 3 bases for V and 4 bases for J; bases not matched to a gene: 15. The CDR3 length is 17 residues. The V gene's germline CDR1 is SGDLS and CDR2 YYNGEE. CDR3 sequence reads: CASSARDSQTPLYGYTF. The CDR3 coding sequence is TGTGCCAGCAGCGCCAGGGACAGTCAAACCCCACTCTATGGCTACACCTTC. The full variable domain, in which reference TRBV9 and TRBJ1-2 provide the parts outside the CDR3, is DSGVTQTPKHLITATGQRVTLRCSPRSGDLSVYWYQQSLDQGLQFLIQYYNGEERAKGNILERFSAQQFPDLHSELNLSSLELGDSALYFCASSARDSQTPLYGYTFGSGTRLTVV.

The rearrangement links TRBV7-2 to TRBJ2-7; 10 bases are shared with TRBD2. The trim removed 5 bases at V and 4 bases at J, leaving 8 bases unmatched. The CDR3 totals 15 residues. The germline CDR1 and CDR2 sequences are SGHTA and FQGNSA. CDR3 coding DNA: TGTGCCAGCAGCCGGGCTAGCGGGGGAGGGTACGAGCAGTACTTC. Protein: CASSRASGGGYEQYF.

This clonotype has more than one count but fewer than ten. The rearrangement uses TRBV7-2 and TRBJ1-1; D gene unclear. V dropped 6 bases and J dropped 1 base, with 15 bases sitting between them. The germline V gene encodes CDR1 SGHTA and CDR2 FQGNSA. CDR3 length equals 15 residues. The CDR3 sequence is CASSSTGNSNTEAFF. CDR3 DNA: TGTGCCAGCAGTTCCACCGGGAATTCGAACACTGAAGCTTTCTTT.

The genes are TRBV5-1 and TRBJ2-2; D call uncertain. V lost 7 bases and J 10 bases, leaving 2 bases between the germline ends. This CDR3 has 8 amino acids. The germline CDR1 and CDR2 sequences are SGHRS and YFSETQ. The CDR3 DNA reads TGCGCCAGCTTGGAGCTGTTTTTT. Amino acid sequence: CASLELFF.

Here the CDR3 reads CASSTDREGYTF. CDR3 sequence (DNA): TGCGCCAGCAGCACGGACAGGGAGGGCTACACCTTC. The genes are TRBV5-1 and TRBJ1-2; TRBD1 aligns across 8 bases. The CDR3 sequence is 12 residues long. Germline trimming cut 4 bases from V and 8 bases from J; bases unmatched to any gene: 4. Germline CDR1 and CDR2: SGHRS and YFSETQ.